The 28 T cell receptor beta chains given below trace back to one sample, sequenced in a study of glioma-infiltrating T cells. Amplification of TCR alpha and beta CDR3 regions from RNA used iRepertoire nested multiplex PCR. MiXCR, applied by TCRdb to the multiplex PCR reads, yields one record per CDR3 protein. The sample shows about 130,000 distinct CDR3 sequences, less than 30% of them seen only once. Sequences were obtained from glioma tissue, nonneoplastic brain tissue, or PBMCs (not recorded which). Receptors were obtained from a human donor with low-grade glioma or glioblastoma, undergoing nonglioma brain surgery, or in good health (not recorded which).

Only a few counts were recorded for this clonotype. The CDR3 DNA sequence: TGCGCCAGCAGCTTGGGCCCCTTTGGGGGCTACGAGCAGTACTTC. This sequence encodes CASSLGPFGGYEQYF. The rearrangement uses TRBV5-1 and TRBJ2-7; D may be TRBD1 or TRBD2 (5 bases each). V was cut by 0 bases and J by 3 bases, with 13 bases left in between. The germline gives CDR1 SGHRS, CDR2 YFSETQ. This CDR3 region has 15 residues.

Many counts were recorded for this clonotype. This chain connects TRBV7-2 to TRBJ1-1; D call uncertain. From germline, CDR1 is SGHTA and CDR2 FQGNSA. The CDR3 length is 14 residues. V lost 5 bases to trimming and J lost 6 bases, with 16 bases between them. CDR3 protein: CASSGPWTRAEAFF. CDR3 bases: TGTGCCAGCAGCGGTCCGTGGACTAGGGCTGAAGCTTTCTTT.

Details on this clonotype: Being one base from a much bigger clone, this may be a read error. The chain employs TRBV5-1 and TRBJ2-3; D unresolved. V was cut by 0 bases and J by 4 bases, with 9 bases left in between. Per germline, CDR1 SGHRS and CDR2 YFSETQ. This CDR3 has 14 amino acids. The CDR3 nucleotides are TGCGCCAGCAGCTTGGGAACTACCGCAGATACGCAGTATTTT. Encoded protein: CASSLGTTADTQYF.

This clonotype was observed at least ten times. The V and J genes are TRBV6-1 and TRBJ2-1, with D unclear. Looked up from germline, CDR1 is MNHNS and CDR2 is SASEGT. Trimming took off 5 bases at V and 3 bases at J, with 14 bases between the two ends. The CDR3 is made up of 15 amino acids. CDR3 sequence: CASSFRSLYYNEQFF. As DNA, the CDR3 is TGTGCCAGCAGTTTCCGCAGTCTCTACTACAATGAGCAGTTCTTC.

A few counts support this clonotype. DNA of the CDR3: TGTGCCAGCAGCGGCAGGGGGAATGAGCAGTTCTTC. Its protein product is CASSGRGNEQFF. The J gene is TRBJ2-1, the V gene TRBV7-6; 7 bases agree with TRBD1. The V gene end was trimmed by 5 bases and the J gene end by 7 bases; junction bases not matched to a gene: 2. The germline CDR1 and CDR2 sequences are SGHVS and FNYEAQ. The CDR3 sequence is 12 residues long.

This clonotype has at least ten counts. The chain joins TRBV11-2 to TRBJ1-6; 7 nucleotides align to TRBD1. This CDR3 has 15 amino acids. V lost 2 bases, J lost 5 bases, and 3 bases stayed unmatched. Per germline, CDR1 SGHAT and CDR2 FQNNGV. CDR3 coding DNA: TGTGCCAGCAGCTTATGGGGGACAGATAATTCACCCCTCCACTTT. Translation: CASSLWGTDNSPLHF.

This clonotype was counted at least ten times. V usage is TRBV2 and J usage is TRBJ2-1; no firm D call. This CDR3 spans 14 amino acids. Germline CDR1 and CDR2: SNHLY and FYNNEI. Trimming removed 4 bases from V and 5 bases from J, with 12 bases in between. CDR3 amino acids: CASSVDTLNNEQFF. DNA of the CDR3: TGTGCCAGCAGTGTAGACACTCTTAACAATGAGCAGTTCTTC.

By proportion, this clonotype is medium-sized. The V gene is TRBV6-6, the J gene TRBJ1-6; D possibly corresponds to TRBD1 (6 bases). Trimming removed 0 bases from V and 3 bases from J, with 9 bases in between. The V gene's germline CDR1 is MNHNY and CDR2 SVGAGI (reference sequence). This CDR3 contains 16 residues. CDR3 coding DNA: TGTGCCAGCAGTTACTCGCCAGGGGACTATAATTCACCCCTCCACTTT. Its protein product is CASSYSPGDYNSPLHF.

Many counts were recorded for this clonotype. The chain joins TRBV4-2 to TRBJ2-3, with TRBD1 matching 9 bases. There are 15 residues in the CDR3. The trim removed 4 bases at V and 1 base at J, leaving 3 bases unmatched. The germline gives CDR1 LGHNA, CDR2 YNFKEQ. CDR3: CASSPWTGGTDTQYF. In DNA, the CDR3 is TGTGCCAGCAGCCCCTGGACAGGGGGCACAGATACGCAGTATTTT.

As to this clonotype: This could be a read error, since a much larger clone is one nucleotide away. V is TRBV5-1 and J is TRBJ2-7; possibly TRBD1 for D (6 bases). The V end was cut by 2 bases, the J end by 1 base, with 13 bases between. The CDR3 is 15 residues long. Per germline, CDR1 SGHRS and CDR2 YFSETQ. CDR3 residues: CASSLSGTSSYEQYF. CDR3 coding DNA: TGCGCCAGCAGCTTATCCGGGACATCGTCCTACGAGCAGTACTTC.

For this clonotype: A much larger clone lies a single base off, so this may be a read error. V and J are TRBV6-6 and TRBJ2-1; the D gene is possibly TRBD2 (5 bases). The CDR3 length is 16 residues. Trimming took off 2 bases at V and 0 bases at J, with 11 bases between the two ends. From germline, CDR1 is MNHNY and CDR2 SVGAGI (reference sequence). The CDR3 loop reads CASSYPGGSSYNEQFF. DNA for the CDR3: TGTGCCAGCAGTTACCCTGGCGGGTCCTCCTACAATGAGCAGTTCTTC.

The CDR3 loop is CASSPQGGSNQPQHF. CDR3 DNA: TGCGCCAGCAGCCCACAGGGAGGCAGCAATCAGCCCCAGCATTTT. The chain links TRBV5-1 to TRBJ1-5; maybe TRBD1 (6 bases). The CDR3 has 15 residues. Trimming stripped 4 bases from V and 1 base from J, with 12 bases between. Germline values: CDR1 SGHRS, CDR2 YFSETQ.

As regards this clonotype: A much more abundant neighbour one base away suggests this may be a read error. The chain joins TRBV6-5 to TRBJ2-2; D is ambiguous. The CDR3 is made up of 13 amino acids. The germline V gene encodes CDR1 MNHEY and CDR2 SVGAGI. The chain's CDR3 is CTSSYDDPGELFF. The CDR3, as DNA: TGTACCAGCAGTTATGATGATCCCGGGGAGCTGTTTTTT.

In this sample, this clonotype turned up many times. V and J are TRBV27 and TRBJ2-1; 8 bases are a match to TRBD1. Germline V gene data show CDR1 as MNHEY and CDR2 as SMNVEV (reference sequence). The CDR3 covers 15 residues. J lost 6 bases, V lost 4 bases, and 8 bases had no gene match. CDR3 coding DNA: TGTGCCAGCAGTTCCTCCGGGACAGGCATCAATGAGCAGTTCTTC. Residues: CASSSSGTGINEQFF.

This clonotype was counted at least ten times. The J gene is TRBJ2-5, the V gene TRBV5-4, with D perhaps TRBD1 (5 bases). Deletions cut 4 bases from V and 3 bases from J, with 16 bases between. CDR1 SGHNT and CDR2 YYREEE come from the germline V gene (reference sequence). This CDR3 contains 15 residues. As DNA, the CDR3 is TGTGCCAGCAGCGCTAGAAGGGAAGGGGAAGAGACCCAGTACTTC. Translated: CASSARREGEETQYF.

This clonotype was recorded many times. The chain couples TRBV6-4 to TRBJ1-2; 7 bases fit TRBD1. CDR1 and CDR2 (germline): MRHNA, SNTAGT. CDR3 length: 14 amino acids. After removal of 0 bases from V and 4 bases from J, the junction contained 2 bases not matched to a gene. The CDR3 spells CASSDSDRSYGYTF. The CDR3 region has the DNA TGTGCCAGCAGTGACTCGGACAGGAGCTATGGCTACACCTTC.

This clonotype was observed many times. CDR3 sequence reads: CASTQGTGTTDTQYF. The CDR3 DNA reads TGTGCCAGCACCCAAGGGACAGGGACCACAGATACGCAGTATTTT. The chain combines TRBV6-1 with TRBJ2-3, with 9 nucleotides matching TRBD1. The CDR3 is 15 amino acids. V lost 7 bases to trimming and J lost 2 bases; unmatched junction nucleotides: 7. CDR1 and CDR2 (germline): MNHNS, SASEGT.

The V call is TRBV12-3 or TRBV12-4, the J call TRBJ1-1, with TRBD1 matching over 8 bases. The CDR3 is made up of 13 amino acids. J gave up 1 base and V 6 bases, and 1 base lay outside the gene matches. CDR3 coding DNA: TGTGCCAGCAGGGGACAGGAGAACACTGAAGCTTTCTTT. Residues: CASRGQENTEAFF.

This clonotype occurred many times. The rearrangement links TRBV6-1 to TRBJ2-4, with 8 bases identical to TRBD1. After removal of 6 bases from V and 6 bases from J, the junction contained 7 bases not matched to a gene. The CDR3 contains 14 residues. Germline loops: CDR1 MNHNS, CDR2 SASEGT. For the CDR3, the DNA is TGTGCCAGCAGACCAGGGGGCCCTAGAAACATTCAGTACTTC. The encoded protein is CASRPGGPRNIQYF.

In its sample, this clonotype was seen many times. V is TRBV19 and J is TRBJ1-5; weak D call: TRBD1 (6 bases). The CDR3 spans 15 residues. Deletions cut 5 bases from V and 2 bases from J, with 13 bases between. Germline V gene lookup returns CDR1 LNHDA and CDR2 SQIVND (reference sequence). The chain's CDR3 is CASSFQGTRNQPQHF. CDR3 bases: TGTGCCAGTAGTTTCCAGGGGACCCGCAATCAGCCCCAGCATTTT.

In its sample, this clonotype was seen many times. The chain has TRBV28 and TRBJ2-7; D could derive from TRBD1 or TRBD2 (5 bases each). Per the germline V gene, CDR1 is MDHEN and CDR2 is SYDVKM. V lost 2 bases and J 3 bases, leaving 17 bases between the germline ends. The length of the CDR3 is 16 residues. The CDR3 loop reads CASSLSLAGTLYEQYF. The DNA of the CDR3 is TGTGCCAGCAGTTTAAGTCTAGCAGGGACCCTCTACGAGCAGTACTTC.

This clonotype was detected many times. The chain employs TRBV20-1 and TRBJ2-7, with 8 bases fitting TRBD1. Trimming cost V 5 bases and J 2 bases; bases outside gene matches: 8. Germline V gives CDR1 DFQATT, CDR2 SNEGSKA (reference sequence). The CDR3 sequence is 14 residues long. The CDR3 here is CSAVGTGNTYEQYF. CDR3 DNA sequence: TGCAGTGCTGTAGGGACAGGTAATACCTACGAGCAGTACTTC.

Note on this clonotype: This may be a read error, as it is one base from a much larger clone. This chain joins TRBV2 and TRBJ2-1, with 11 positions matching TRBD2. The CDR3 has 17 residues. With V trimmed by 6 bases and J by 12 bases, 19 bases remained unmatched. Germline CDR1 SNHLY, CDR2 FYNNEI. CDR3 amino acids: CASSSSRLAGGPDGQFF. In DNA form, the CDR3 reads TGTGCCAGCAGCTCGAGCAGGTTAGCGGGAGGGCCCGATGGGCAGTTCTTC.

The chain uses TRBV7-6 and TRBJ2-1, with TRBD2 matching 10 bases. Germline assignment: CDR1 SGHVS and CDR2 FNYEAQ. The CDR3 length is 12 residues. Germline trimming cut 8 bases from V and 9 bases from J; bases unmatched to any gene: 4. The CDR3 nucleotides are TGTGCCAGCCGCTGGACTAGCGGTGAGCAGTTCTTC. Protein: CASRWTSGEQFF.

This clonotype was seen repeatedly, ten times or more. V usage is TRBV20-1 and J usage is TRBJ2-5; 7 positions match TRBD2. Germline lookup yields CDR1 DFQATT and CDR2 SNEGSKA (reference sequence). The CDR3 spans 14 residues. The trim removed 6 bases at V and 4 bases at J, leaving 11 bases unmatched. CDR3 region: CSATGLADIETQYF. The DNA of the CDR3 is TGCAGTGCCACTGGGCTAGCGGACATAGAGACCCAGTACTTC.

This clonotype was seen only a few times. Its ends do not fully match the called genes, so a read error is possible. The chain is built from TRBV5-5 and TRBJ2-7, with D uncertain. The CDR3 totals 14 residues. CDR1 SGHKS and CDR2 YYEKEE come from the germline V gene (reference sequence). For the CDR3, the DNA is TGTGCCACCAGCGAAGGTACCCTCGGCTACGAGCAGTACTTC. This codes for CATSEGTLGYEQYF.

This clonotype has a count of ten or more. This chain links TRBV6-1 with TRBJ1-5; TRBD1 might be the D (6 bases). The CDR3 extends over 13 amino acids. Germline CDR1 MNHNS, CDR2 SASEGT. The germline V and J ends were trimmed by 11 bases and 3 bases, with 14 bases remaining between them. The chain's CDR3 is CAGGAGNNQPQHF. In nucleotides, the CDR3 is TGTGCCGGGGGCGCGGGGAACAATCAGCCCCAGCATTTT.

The CDR3 loop is CASKYEANTGELFF. CDR3 in DNA: TGTGCCAGCAAGTACGAAGCGAACACCGGGGAGCTGTTTTTT. V and J are TRBV2 and TRBJ2-2, with D unclear. V was cut by 7 bases and J by 0 bases, with 9 bases left in between. The CDR3 has 14 amino acids. The V gene's germline CDR1 is SNHLY and CDR2 FYNNEI. The whole variable domain, remainder taken from reference TRBV2 and TRBJ2-2, is EPEVTQTPSHQVTQMGQEVILRCVPISNHLYFYWYRQILGQKVEFLVSFYNNEISEKSEIFDDQFSVERPDGSNFTLKIRSTKLEDSAMYFCASKYEANTGELFFGEGSRLTVL.